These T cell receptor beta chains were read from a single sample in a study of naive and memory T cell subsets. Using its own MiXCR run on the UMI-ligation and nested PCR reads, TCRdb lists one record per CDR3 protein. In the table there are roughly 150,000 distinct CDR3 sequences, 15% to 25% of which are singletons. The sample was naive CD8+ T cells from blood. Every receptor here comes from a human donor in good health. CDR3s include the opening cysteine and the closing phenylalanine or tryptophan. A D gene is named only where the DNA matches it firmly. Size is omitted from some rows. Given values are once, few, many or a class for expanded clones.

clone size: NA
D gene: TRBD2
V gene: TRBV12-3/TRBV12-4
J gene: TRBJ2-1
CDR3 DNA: TGTGCCAGCGCGGGGCTAGCGGGAGTGTGGGAGCAGTTCTTC
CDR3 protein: CASAGLAGVWEQFF

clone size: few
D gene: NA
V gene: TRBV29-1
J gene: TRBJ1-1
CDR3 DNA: TGCAGCGCCGACGGGCAGGGGAACACTGAAGCTTTCTTT
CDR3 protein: CSADGQGNTEAFF

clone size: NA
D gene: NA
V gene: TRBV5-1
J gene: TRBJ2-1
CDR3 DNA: TGCGCCAGCAGCCTAGGAAGTAATTTTTACAATGAGCAGTTCTTC
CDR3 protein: CASSLGSNFYNEQFF

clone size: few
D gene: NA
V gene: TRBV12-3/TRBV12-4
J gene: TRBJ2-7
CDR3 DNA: TGTGCCAGCAGTTTTGGCGGGGAAGGTTACGAGCAGTACTTC
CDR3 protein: CASSFGGEGYEQYF

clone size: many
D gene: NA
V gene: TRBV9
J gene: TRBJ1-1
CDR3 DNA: TGTGCCAGCAGCCCTACAGTCGGTGAAGCTTTCTTT
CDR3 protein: CASSPTVGEAFF

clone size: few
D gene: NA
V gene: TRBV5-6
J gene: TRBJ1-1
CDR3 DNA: TGTGCCAGCAGCTTGGGAATGGGGACTGAAGCTTTCTTT
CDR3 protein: CASSLGMGTEAFF

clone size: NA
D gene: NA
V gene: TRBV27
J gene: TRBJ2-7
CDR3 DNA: TGTGCCAGCAGTTTAGGGGGCGCGGTCTACGAGCAGTACTTC
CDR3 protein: CASSLGGAVYEQYF

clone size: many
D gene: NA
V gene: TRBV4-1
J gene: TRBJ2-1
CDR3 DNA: TGCGCCAGCAGCCAAGATCCTGGGGGCAGATATTACAATGAGCAGTTCTTC
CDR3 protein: CASSQDPGGRYYNEQFF

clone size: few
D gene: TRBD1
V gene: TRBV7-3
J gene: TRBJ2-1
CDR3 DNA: TGTGCCAGCAGCGCCGGGACAGGGGACCATGAGCAGTTCTTC
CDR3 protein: CASSAGTGDHEQFF

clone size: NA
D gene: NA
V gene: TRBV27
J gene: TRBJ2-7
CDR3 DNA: TGTGCCAGCAGTCCAATCGACTCTACCTACGAGCAGTACTTC
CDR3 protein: CASSPIDSTYEQYF

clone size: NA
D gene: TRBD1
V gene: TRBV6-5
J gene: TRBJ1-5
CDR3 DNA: TGTGCCAGCAGCACGACAGGGTTGGGGCAGCCCCAGCATTTT
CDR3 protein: CASSTTGLGQPQHF

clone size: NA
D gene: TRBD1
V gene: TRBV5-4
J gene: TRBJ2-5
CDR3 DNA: TGTGCCAGCAGCTGGGACAGCTCGGGCGTCCGCCGTGGTGTTACGAAAGAGACCCAGTACTTC
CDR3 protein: CASSWDSSGVRRGVTKETQYF

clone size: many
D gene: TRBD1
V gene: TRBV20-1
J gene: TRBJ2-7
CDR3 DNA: TGCAGTGCTAGAGGTCTGATAAGGACAGGTCGGTACGAGCAGTACTTC
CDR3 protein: CSARGLIRTGRYEQYF

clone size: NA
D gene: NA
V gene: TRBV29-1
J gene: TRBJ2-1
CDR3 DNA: TGCAGCGTCAGTGGGGGTGAGCAGTTCTTC
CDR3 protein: CSVSGGEQFF

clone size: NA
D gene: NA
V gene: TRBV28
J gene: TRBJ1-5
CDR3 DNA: TGTGCCAGCAGTTTTGGGGAGGATCAGCCCCAGCATTTT
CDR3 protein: CASSFGEDQPQHF

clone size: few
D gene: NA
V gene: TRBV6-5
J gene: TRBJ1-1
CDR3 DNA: TGTGCCAGCAGTTACTCGTCCTTGACAGATATGAACACTGAAGCTTTCTTT
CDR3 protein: CASSYSSLTDMNTEAFF

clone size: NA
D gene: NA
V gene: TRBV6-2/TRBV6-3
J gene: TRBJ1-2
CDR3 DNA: TGTGCCAGCAGTTACGTTACGGCCTATGGCTACACCTTC
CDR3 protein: CASSYVTAYGYTF

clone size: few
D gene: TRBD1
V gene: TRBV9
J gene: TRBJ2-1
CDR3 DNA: TGTGCCAGCAGCGAGTGGGACAGTTCCTACAATGAGCAGTTCTTC
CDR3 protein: CASSEWDSSYNEQFF

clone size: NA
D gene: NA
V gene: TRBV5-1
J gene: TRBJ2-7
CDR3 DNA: TGCGCCAGCAGCTGGGGACCCGGGGGCGACTACGAGCAGTACTTC
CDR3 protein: CASSWGPGGDYEQYF

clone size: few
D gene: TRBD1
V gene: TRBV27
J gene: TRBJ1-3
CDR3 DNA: TGTGCCAGCAGTCTCACAGGGGACGTGAGAAACACCATATATTTT
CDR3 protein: CASSLTGDVRNTIYF

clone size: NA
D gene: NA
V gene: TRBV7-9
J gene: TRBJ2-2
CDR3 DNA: TGTGCCAGCAGCTTATCCTCAACCCCTACCGGGGAGCTGTTTTTT
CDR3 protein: CASSLSSTPTGELFF

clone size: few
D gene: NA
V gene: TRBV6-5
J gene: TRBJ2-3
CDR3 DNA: TGTGCCAGCAGTTACTCTGTCCCGAGGGGCACAGATACGCAGTATTTT
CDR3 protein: CASSYSVPRGTDTQYF

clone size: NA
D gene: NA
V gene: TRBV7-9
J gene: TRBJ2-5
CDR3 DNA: TGTGCCAGCAGCTTAGGAGGACATGTTCAAGAGACCCAGTACTTC
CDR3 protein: CASSLGGHVQETQYF

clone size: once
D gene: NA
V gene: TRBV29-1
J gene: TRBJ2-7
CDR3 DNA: TGCAGCGTTGAATCCATACCTGGGATCGGCGAGCAGTACTTC
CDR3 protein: CSVESIPGIGEQYF

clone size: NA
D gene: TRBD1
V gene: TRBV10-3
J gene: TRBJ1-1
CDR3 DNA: TGTGCCATCAGTAAGAGGACAGGAAAGAACACTGAAGCTTTCTTT
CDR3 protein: CAISKRTGKNTEAFF

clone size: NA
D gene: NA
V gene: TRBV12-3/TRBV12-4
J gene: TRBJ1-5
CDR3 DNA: TGTGCCAGCAGTTCTTCACGACCGCGGGGCAATCAGCCCCAGCATTTT
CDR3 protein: CASSSSRPRGNQPQHF

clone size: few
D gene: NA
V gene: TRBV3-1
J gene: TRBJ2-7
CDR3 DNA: TGTGCCAGCAGCCCACGGACAGAACCCTCCTACGAGCAGTACTTC
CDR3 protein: CASSPRTEPSYEQYF

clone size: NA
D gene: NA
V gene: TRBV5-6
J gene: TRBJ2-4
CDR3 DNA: TGTGCCAGCAGCTTGGTGAGGGAAGACGGAGACATTCAGTACTTC
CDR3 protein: CASSLVREDGDIQYF

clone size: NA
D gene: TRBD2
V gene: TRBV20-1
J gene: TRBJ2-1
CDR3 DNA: TGCAGTGCTAGTTTGAATCTAGCGGGTACTAAAAGCTCCTACAATGAGCAGTTCTTC
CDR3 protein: CSASLNLAGTKSSYNEQFF

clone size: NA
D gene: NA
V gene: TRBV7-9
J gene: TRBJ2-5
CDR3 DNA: TGTGCCAGCAGCGCGGGTCGGGAGACCCAGTACTTC
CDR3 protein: CASSAGRETQYF

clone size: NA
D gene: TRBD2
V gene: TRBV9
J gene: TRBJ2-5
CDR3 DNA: TGTGCCAGCAGCGCAGCTCCGGGACTAGCGGGAGGTAGAAGAGAGACCCAGTACTTC
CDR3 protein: CASSAAPGLAGGRRETQYF

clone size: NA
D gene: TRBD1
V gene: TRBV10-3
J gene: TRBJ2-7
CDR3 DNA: TGTGCCATCGCTGGACAGGGGGCCGTGGACGAGCAGTACTTC
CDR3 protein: CAIAGQGAVDEQYF

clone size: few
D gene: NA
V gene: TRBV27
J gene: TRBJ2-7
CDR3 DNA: TGTGCCAGCAGTTTAGGTGGCATACCAACTTACTACGAGCAGTACTTC
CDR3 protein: CASSLGGIPTYYEQYF

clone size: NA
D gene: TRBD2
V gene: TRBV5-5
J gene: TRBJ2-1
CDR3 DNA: TGTGCCAGCAGCTCGCGGACTAGCGGGAGCCTTGTTGAGCAGTTCTTC
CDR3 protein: CASSSRTSGSLVEQFF

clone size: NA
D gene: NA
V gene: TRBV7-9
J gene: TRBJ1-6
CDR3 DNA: TGTGCCAGCAGGCCGACGGGATCCTATAATTCACCCCTCCACTTT
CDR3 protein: CASRPTGSYNSPLHF

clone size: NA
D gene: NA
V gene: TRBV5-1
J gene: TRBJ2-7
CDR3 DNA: TGCGCCAGCAGCTTGGGGCATCACCAATCCTACGAGCAGTACTTC
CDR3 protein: CASSLGHHQSYEQYF

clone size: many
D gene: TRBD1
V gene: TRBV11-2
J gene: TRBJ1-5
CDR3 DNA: TGTGCCAGCAGCGGAGGGACAGGGGGCAATCAGCCCCAGCATTTT
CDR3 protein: CASSGGTGGNQPQHF

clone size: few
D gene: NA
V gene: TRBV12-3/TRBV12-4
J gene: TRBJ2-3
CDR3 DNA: TGTGCCAGCAGTTTAGAGGGACGGTGGACAGATACGCAGTATTTT
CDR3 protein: CASSLEGRWTDTQYF